A selection of T cell receptor beta chains follows, all from one sample in a study of T cells in Graves' hyperthyroidism and ophthalmopathy. TCRdb reprocessed the multiplex PCR reads with MiXCR, giving one entry per CDR3 protein. In the table there are hundreds of thousands of distinct CDR3 sequences, around 15% of which are singletons. Sequenced material: blood. All receptors come from a woman aged 30 to 39 with Graves' hyperthyroidism. The CDR3 runs from the conserved cysteine through the conserved F or W. A D gene is named only where the DNA matches it firmly. Not all rows give a size; the values are once, few, many and, for expanded clones, a class.

d_call | j_call | clone_size | v_call | cdr3_nt | cdr3_aa
NA | TRBJ1-1 | few | TRBV7-9 | TGTGCCAGCCGAAGCTTAAAGATGTCTTTCTTT | CASRSLKMSFF
TRBD1 | TRBJ2-1 | NA | TRBV7-6 | TGTGCCAGCAGCTTAGCGCTAACAGGGGGCCTCTACAATGAGCAGTTCTTC | CASSLALTGGLYNEQFF
NA | TRBJ1-4 | many | TRBV11-2 | TGTGCCAGCACAGGGAGAAGGGATGAAAAACTGTTTTTT | CASTGRRDEKLFF
TRBD1 | TRBJ1-2 | many | TRBV20-1 | TGCAGTGCTAGAGATCGGAACAGGGGGTCTGATGGCTACACCTTC | CSARDRNRGSDGYTF
NA | TRBJ2-3 | many | TRBV5-1 | TGCGCCAGCAGCTTTCTGGACGGTCGGACAGATACGCAGTATTTT | CASSFLDGRTDTQYF
NA | TRBJ2-3 | few | TRBV4-1 | TGCGCCAGCAGCCAAGATTGGGATACAATTAGCACAGATACGCAGTATTTT | CASSQDWDTISTDTQYF
NA | TRBJ2-3 | NA | TRBV28 | TGTGCCAGCAGCACCGGAAGGAACACAGATACGCAGTATTTT | CASSTGRNTDTQYF
NA | TRBJ2-1 | NA | TRBV29-1 | TGCAGCGTTGATTTGGGACCCAATGAGCAGTTCTTC | CSVDLGPNEQFF
NA | TRBJ1-1 | few | TRBV30 | TGTGCCTGGAGTGTCGACAGGTTAGCTTTCTTT | CAWSVDRLAFF
TRBD1 | TRBJ1-1 | many | TRBV29-1 | TGCAGCGTTCTCAGGGGGCGAGCTTTCTTT | CSVLRGRAFF
TRBD2 | TRBJ2-1 | many | TRBV7-9 | TGTGCCAGCAAGGGGACAGCGGGAGGGCAGTTCTTC | CASKGTAGGQFF
TRBD2 | TRBJ2-5 | many | TRBV19 | TGTGCCAGTAGTATGATCCCAGCGGGAGGGAGAAAGACCCAGTACTTC | CASSMIPAGGRKTQYF
TRBD1 | TRBJ1-5 | NA | TRBV6-2/TRBV6-3 | TGTGCCAGCAGGACAGGGCCGGGCAATCAGCCCCAGCATTTT | CASRTGPGNQPQHF
TRBD1 | TRBJ1-2 | many | TRBV3-1 | TGTGCCAGCAGCCCGACAGGGATCGACTATGGCTACACCTTC | CASSPTGIDYGYTF
NA | TRBJ2-7 | few | TRBV7-2 | TGTGCCAGCAGCTTAGCGATGGCAGGGAACTACGAGCAGTACTTC | CASSLAMAGNYEQYF
NA | TRBJ1-1 | NA | TRBV18 | TGTGCCAGCTCACCTCTAGCCGAGGGTGGAACTGAAGCTTTCTTT | CASSPLAEGGTEAFF
TRBD2 | TRBJ2-7 | many | TRBV6-2/TRBV6-3 | TGTGCCAGCAGCGCACTAGCGGGAGGCTTGGCCCCCTACGAGCAGTACTTC | CASSALAGGLAPYEQYF
NA | TRBJ2-7 | many | TRBV28 | TGTGCCAGCAGTTTCTGGCGCGAGCAGTACTTC | CASSFWREQYF
TRBD2 | TRBJ2-3 | NA | TRBV4-2 | TGTGCCAGCGGGGGGACTAGCGGGGGTCCGGATACGCAGTATTTT | CASGGTSGGPDTQYF
TRBD1 | TRBJ1-1 | many | TRBV2 | TGTGCCAGCACGTTTCCAGGGGGACTGAACACTGAAGCTTTCTTT | CASTFPGGLNTEAFF
NA | TRBJ2-7 | NA | TRBV5-4 | TGTGCCAGCAGCTCTGGTCAGAGCGTTTACGAGCAGTACTTC | CASSSGQSVYEQYF
NA | TRBJ2-2 | many | TRBV3-1 | TGTGCCAGCAGCCCCCGACAGTTCAGGACCGGGGAGCTGTTTTTT | CASSPRQFRTGELFF
TRBD2 | TRBJ2-7 | few | TRBV19 | TGTGCCAGTAGTATAGGAGGAGAGAGGAGGCTAGCGGGGAGCGAGCAGTACTTC | CASSIGGERRLAGSEQYF